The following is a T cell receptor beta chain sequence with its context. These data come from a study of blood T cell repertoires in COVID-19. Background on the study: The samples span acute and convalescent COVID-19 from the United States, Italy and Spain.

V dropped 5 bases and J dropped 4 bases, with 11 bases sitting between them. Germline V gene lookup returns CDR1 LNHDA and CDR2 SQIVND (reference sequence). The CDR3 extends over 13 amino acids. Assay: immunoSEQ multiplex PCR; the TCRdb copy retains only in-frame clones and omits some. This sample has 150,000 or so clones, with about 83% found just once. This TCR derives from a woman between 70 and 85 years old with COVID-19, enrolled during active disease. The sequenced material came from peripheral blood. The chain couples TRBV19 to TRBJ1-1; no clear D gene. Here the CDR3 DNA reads TGTGCCAGTAGTCCCCGCTATGGCACTGAAGCTTTCTTT. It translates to CASSPRYGTEAFF.